This T cell receptor beta chain was sequenced during a study of T cell changes during pregnancy in multiple sclerosis. Libraries were prepared by immunoSEQ multiplex PCR; TCRdb keeps only in-frame clonotypes and omits some of them. The table lists roughly 110,000 clones, about 90% of them singletons. The CDR3 sequence is 20 residues long. The V gene end was trimmed by 3 bases and the J gene end by 4 bases; junction bases not matched to a gene: 13. The germline gives CDR1 MGHRA, CDR2 YSYEKL. The input for sequencing was peripheral blood, taken after pregnancy. The gene calls are TRBV4-1 and TRBJ2-2; TRBD2 aligns across 14 bases. The source of this sequence is a female donor with multiple sclerosis, enrolled in a pregnancy study. CDR3 sequence: CASSQDPGLAGDLGTGELFF. The CDR3 DNA follows: TGCGCCAGCAGCCAGGATCCGGGACTAGCGGGAGACTTGGGCACCGGGGAGCTGTTTTTT.